The 25 T cell receptor beta chains in this list originate from one sample, sequenced in a study of OX40 agonist ivuxolimab in advanced cancers. Assay used: immunoSEQ multiplex PCR; TCRdb lists only in-frame clones, some missing. The sample lists 53,000 or so clones; more than 70% were seen once. Sequencing used CD4+ or CD8+ T cells sorted from blood, obtained in a trial of the OX40 agonist ivuxolimab. These TCRs come from an adult with an advanced solid tumor such as melanoma, head and neck, liver or kidney cancer.

The V gene is TRBV15, the J gene TRBJ2-1; maybe TRBD2 (6 bases). There are 15 residues in the CDR3. Germline CDR1 and CDR2: LNHNV and YYDKDF (reference sequence). The germline V and J ends were trimmed by 6 bases and 1 base, with 13 bases remaining between them. The CDR3, as DNA: TGTGCCACCAGGGTGACTAGTGGGTCCTACAATGAGCAGTTCTTC. It translates to CATRVTSGSYNEQFF.

In this sample, this clone turned up once. This sequence joins TRBV2 and TRBJ2-1; TRBD2 aligns across 16 bases. V lost 5 bases and J lost 7; bases outside the gene matches: 2. Germline V gives CDR1 SNHLY, CDR2 FYNNEI. This CDR3 is 15 amino acids long. CDR3 nucleotide sequence: TGTGCCAGCAGTTTGGGACTAGCGGGAGGGAATGAGCAGTTCTTC. This sequence encodes CASSLGLAGGNEQFF. Drawing the rest from reference TRBV2 and TRBJ2-1, the complete variable domain is EPEVTQTPSHQVTQMGQEVILRCVPISNHLYFYWYRQILGQKVEFLVSFYNNEISEKSEIFDDQFSVERPDGSNFTLKIRSTKLEDSAMYFCASSLGLAGGNEQFFGPGTRLTVL.

This chain connects TRBV4-1 to TRBJ2-7; TRBD2 matches 12 bases. CDR3 length: 14 amino acids. CDR1 is MGHRA, CDR2 YSYEKL, per germline. V gave up 8 bases and J gave up 6 bases; unmatched junction bases: 8. This chain's CDR3 is CASRLAGGPGEQYF. CDR3 DNA: TGCGCCAGCCGTCTAGCGGGGGGGCCCGGCGAGCAGTACTTC.

This chain joins TRBV6-1 and TRBJ1-1, with 8 nucleotides matching TRBD1. Unmatched junction bases numbered 10, after V lost 6 bases and J lost 7 bases. This CDR3 region has 14 residues. Germline V gene lookup returns CDR1 MNHNS and CDR2 SASEGT. CDR3 sequence reads: CASSLSPGGGEAFF. Here the CDR3 DNA reads TGTGCCAGCAGCCTGTCGCCAGGGGGCGGTGAAGCTTTCTTT.

V usage is TRBV5-1 and J usage is TRBJ2-3; weak D call: TRBD2 (6 bases). Germline V CDR1 and CDR2: SGHRS, YFSETQ. The length of the CDR3 is 16 residues. V lost 5 bases, J lost 1 base, and 17 bases lay in between. As DNA, the CDR3 is TGCGCCAGCAGTGGGGGACGGCCTAGCGGCACAGATACGCAGTATTTT. Translating it yields CASSGGRPSGTDTQYF.

This sequence joins TRBV10-1 and TRBJ2-7; D gene ambiguous. The CDR3 totals 13 residues. Germline lookup yields CDR1 WNHNN and CDR2 SYGVQD (reference sequence). Trimming took off 2 bases at V and 5 bases at J, with 10 bases between the two ends. The CDR3 sequence: CASSERKSDEQYF. In DNA form, the CDR3 reads TGCGCCAGCAGTGAGAGAAAATCGGACGAGCAGTACTTC.

The chain employs TRBV9 and TRBJ2-3; no definite D call. The germline V and J ends were trimmed by 7 bases and 5 bases, with 23 bases remaining between them. Germline CDR1 is SGDLS and CDR2 is YYNGEE. The CDR3 runs 16 residues. The CDR3 loop is CASAALDGRSGDTQYF. The CDR3 DNA is TGTGCCAGCGCCGCTCTTGACGGACGATCCGGAGATACGCAGTATTTT.

V gene TRBV15 combines with J gene TRBJ1-4; D call uncertain. Per germline, CDR1 LNHNV and CDR2 YYDKDF (reference sequence). V was shortened by 0 bases and J by 4 bases, with 12 bases between the two germline ends. The CDR3 covers 16 residues. The CDR3 sequence: CATSRDRSGSNEKLFF. CDR3 coding DNA: TGTGCCACCAGCAGAGATCGCTCGGGCAGTAATGAAAAACTGTTTTTT.

This sequence joins TRBV28 and TRBJ1-2; weak D call: TRBD1 (6 bases). Trimming stripped 7 bases from V and 7 bases from J, with 19 bases between. Looked up from germline, CDR1 is MDHEN and CDR2 is SYDVKM. CDR3 size: 14 residues. The DNA of the CDR3 is TGTGCCAGCACCCCCAACAGGGTTTATTCTGGCTACACCTTC. Translated: CASTPNRVYSGYTF.

J is TRBJ1-1 and V is TRBV5-1; D uncertain. Germline V gives CDR1 SGHRS, CDR2 YFSETQ. This CDR3 is 15 amino acids long. Trimming stripped 4 bases from V and 0 bases from J, with 13 bases between. The CDR3 here is CASSPSVSVNTEAFF. DNA for the CDR3: TGCGCCAGCAGCCCGTCTGTATCCGTGAACACTGAAGCTTTCTTT.

This chain uses TRBV7-2 with TRBJ2-3; the D gene is possibly TRBD2 (7 bases). This CDR3 has 16 amino acids. The V end was cut by 4 bases, the J end by 4 bases, with 18 bases between. The germline V gene has CDR1 SGHTA and CDR2 FQGNSA. The CDR3 is CASSSQGSGVADTQYF. The CDR3, as DNA: TGTGCCAGCAGCTCCCAGGGGAGCGGGGTCGCAGATACGCAGTATTTT.

V and J are TRBV2 and TRBJ1-5; 8 positions agree with TRBD1. The junction had 9 bases not matched to a gene; V was cut back by 10 bases and J by 4 bases. Germline V gene lookup returns CDR1 SNHLY and CDR2 FYNNEI. This CDR3 contains 14 residues. The CDR3 DNA is TGTGCCACCGTTCGACAGGGGAGAAATCAGCCCCAGCATTTT. Amino acid sequence: CATVRQGRNQPQHF.

J is TRBJ2-1 and V is TRBV20-1; 7 bases match TRBD1. This CDR3 is 11 amino acids long. Germline V gene lookup returns CDR1 DFQATT and CDR2 SNEGSKA (reference sequence). J lost 9 bases, V lost 4 bases, and 3 bases had no gene match. CDR3 coding DNA: TGCAGTGCTACCACAGGGGTTGAGCAGTTCTTC. Translated: CSATTGVEQFF.

The genes are TRBV11-2 and TRBJ1-2, with D possibly TRBD1 on 6 matching bases. CDR1 is SGHAT, CDR2 FQNNGV, per germline. V lost 5 bases and J lost 8, with 18 bases in between. This CDR3 is 14 amino acids long. CDR3 region: CASSPINQGTGYTF. CDR3 nucleotide sequence: TGTGCCAGCAGCCCGATCAATCAGGGGACGGGCTACACCTTC.

This chain's CDR3 is CASSIKRGRGANTEAFF. The CDR3 DNA follows: TGTGCCAGTAGTATAAAGAGGGGACGGGGTGCGAACACTGAAGCTTTCTTT. J is TRBJ1-1 and V is TRBV19; D is possibly TRBD1 (5 bases). The germline V gene encodes CDR1 LNHDA and CDR2 SQIVND (reference sequence). The CDR3 sequence is 17 residues long. V lost 2 bases, J lost 1 base, and 17 bases lay in between.

The chain is built from TRBV19 and TRBJ1-3; 10 nucleotides match TRBD1. V shed 8 bases and J 1 base; nucleotides not matched to a gene: 8. The CDR3 has 16 amino acids. Germline V gene data show CDR1 as LNHDA and CDR2 as SQIVND (reference sequence). The CDR3 DNA is TGTGCCAGTCAAAGACAGGGGGCTTTATCTGGAAACACCATATATTTT. It translates to CASQRQGALSGNTIYF.

The chain joins TRBV10-2 to TRBJ1-1; D remains unclear. The V end lost 2 bases, the J end lost 0 bases, and 7 bases lay between the germline ends. The CDR3 spans 14 residues. Germline V CDR1 and CDR2: WSHSY, SAAADI. The CDR3 region has the DNA TGCGCCAGCAGTGAGAAGGGCATGAACACTGAAGCTTTCTTT. It specifies CASSEKGMNTEAFF.

The J gene is TRBJ2-1, the V gene TRBV27, with D tentatively TRBD2 (5 bases). CDR3 length: 16 residues. Germline V gene data show CDR1 as MNHEY and CDR2 as SMNVEV (reference sequence). V was clipped by 8 bases and J by 4 bases, with 21 bases between them. The CDR3 coding sequence is TGTGCCAGCCTCCCGATAGGAGGCAATGCGTACAATGAGCAGTTCTTC. Encoded protein: CASLPIGGNAYNEQFF.

This clone has only a few counts. This sequence joins TRBV30 and TRBJ1-5; 12 bases align to TRBD1. The CDR3 totals 14 residues. With V trimmed by 5 bases and J by 5 bases, 4 bases remained unmatched. Germline CDR1 and CDR2: GTSNPN and SVGIG (reference sequence). The CDR3 DNA reads as TGTGCCTGGGGGACAGGGGGCGAAGATCAGCCCCAGCATTTT. Translating it yields CAWGTGGEDQPQHF.

The chain's CDR3 is CASSLGLAGEADTQYF. The CDR3 region has the DNA TGCGCCAGCAGCTTGGGGCTAGCGGGAGAGGCAGATACGCAGTATTTT. The genes are TRBV5-1 and TRBJ2-3; 10 nucleotides align to TRBD2. Trimming removed 0 bases from V and 4 bases from J; junction bases left unmatched: 5. The CDR3 consists of 16 residues. Per germline, CDR1 SGHRS and CDR2 YFSETQ.

The chain uses TRBV7-9 and TRBJ2-7; 9 nucleotides match TRBD1. The length of the CDR3 is 13 residues. Trimming took 7 bases from V and 6 from J; bases not matched to a gene: 7. Per germline, CDR1 SEHNR and CDR2 FQNEAQ (reference sequence). CDR3 sequence reads: CASTLQGAGEQYF. In DNA, the CDR3 is TGTGCCAGCACCCTACAGGGGGCCGGCGAGCAGTACTTC. The whole variable domain, remainder taken from reference TRBV7-9 and TRBJ2-7, is DTGVSQNPRHKITKRGQNVTFRCDPISEHNRLYWYRQTLGQGPEFLTYFQNEAQLEKSRLLSDRFSAERPKGSFSTLEIQRTEQGDSAMYLCASTLQGAGEQYFGPGTRLTVT.

The chain is built from TRBV5-4 and TRBJ2-2; 10 positions match TRBD1. Germline loops: CDR1 SGHNT, CDR2 YYREEE (reference sequence). The CDR3 totals 18 residues. The junction had 19 bases not matched to a gene; V was cut back by 4 bases and J by 10 bases. The CDR3 region is CASSDGTGAILNLLELFF. CDR3 DNA sequence: TGTGCCAGCAGCGACGGGACAGGGGCTATCCTAAACCTCTTGGAGCTGTTTTTT.

This clone turned up a few times. The chain couples TRBV11-2 to TRBJ2-1, with D perhaps matching TRBD2 (7 bases). Trimming pared 4 bases from V and 1 base from J, leaving 11 bases between. This CDR3 is 15 amino acids long. Per germline, CDR1 SGHAT and CDR2 FQNNGV. DNA for the CDR3: TGTGCCAGCAGCTCGGGGGGCAGGTCCTACAATGAGCAGTTCTTC. Its protein is CASSSGGRSYNEQFF.

This clone showed up just a few times. The V and J genes are TRBV19 and TRBJ1-3, with TRBD1 identical over 8 bases. The V and J ends lost 7 bases and 0 bases, in that order; junction bases with no gene match: 5. This CDR3 has 15 amino acids. Germline CDR1 is LNHDA and CDR2 is SQIVND (reference sequence). The CDR3 is CASKAGGFSGNTIYF. The CDR3 nucleotides are TGTGCCAGTAAGGCAGGGGGCTTCTCTGGAAACACCATATATTTT.

The V call is TRBV14, the J call TRBJ2-7; 8 nucleotides match TRBD1. V shed 3 bases, J shed 2 bases, and the junction held 6 bases outside the gene matches. The CDR3 has 15 amino acids. From germline, CDR1 is SGHDN and CDR2 FVKESK. CDR3 bases: TGTGCCAGCAGCCACCTAGGACAGGGTGCCTACGAGCAGTACTTC. It translates to CASSHLGQGAYEQYF.